This T cell receptor (beta chain) derives from a study of CD8 T cells in ankylosing spondylitis. General study results and limits: One TCR beta motif, made up of about 8 highly homologous variants, appeared characteristic of ankylosing spondylitis blood.

Many counts were recorded for this clonotype. Its antigen is not identified. TCRdb re-analysed the 5' RACE reads in MiXCR, keeping a single row per CDR3 protein. The data contain about 340,000 distinct CDR3 sequences, roughly 8% of them singletons. The CDR3 loop spans 15 amino acids. Germline lookup yields CDR1 MDHEN and CDR2 SYDVKM. V dropped 3 bases and J dropped 0 bases, with 9 bases sitting between them. Input material: blood, either unsorted or a sorted T cell fraction (not recorded which). This sequence was found in a male donor with ankylosing spondylitis. The chain combines TRBV28 with TRBJ1-5; no firm D call. The chain's CDR3 is CASSLGGVSNQPQHF. As DNA, the CDR3 is TGTGCCAGCAGTTTGGGAGGAGTTAGCAATCAGCCCCAGCATTTT.